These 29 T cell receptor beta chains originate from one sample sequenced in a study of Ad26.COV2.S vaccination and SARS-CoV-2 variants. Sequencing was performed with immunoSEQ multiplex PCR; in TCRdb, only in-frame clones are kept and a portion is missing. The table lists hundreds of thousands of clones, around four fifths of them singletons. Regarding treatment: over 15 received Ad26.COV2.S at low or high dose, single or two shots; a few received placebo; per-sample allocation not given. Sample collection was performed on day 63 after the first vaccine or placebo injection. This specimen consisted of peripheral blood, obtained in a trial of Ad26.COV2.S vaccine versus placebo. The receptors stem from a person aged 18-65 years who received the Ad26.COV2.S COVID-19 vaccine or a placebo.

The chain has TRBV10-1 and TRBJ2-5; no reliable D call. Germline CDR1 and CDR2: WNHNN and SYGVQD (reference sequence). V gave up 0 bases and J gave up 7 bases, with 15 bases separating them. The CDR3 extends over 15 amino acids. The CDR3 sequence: CASSESLGRKGTQYF. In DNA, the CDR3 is TGCGCCAGCAGTGAGTCCTTAGGACGGAAGGGGACCCAGTACTTC.

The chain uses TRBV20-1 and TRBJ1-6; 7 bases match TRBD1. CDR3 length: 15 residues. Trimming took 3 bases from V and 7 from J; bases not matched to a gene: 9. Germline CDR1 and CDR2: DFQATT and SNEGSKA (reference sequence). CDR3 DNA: TGCAGTGCTAGTGGGAGGGGGCGAGCAAATTCACCCCTCCACTTT. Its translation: CSASGRGRANSPLHF.

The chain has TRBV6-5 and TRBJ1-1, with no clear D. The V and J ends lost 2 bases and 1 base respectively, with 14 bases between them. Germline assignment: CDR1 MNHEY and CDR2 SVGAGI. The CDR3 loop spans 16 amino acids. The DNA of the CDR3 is TGTGCCAGCAGTTACGGATTGGCACTAAAGAACACTGAAGCTTTCTTT. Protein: CASSYGLALKNTEAFF.

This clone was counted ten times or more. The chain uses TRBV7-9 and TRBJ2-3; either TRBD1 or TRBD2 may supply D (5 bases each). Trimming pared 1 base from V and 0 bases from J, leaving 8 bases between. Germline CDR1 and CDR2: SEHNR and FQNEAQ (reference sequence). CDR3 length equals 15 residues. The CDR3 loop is CASSLVWDSTDTQYF. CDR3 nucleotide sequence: TGTGCCAGCAGCTTAGTGTGGGACAGCACAGATACGCAGTATTTT. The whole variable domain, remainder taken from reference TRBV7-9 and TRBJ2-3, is DTGVSQNPRHKITKRGQNVTFRCDPISEHNRLYWYRQTLGQGPEFLTYFQNEAQLEKSRLLSDRFSAERPKGSFSTLEIQRTEQGDSAMYLCASSLVWDSTDTQYFGPGTRLTVL.

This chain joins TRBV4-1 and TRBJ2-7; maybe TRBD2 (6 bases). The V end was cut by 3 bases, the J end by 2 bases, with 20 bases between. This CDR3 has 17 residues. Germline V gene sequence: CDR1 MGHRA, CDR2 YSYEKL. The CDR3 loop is CASSHALRGGDTYEQYF. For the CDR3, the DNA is TGCGCCAGCAGCCACGCCTTGCGGGGCGGGGATACCTACGAGCAGTACTTC.

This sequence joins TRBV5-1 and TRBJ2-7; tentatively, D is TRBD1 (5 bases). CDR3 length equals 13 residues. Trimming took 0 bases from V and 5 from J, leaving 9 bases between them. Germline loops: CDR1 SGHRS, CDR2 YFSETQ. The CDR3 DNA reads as TGCGCCAGCAGCTTGGCAGGGCTCCACGAGCAGTACTTC. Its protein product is CASSLAGLHEQYF.

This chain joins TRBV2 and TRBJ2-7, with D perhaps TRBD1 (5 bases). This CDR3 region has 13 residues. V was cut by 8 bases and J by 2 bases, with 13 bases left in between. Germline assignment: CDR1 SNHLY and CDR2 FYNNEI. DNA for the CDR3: TGTGCCAGCTTAGGGGATATCCCCTACGAGCAGTACTTC. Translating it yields CASLGDIPYEQYF. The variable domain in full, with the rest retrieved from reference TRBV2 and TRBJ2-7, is EPEVTQTPSHQVTQMGQEVILRCVPISNHLYFYWYRQILGQKVEFLVSFYNNEISEKSEIFDDQFSVERPDGSNFTLKIRSTKLEDSAMYFCASLGDIPYEQYFGPGTRLTVT.

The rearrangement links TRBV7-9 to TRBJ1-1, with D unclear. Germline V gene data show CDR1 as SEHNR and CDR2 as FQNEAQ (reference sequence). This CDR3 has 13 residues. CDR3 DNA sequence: TGTGCGACCAGTGGGGTTATGAACACTGAAGCTTTCTTT. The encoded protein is CATSGVMNTEAFF.

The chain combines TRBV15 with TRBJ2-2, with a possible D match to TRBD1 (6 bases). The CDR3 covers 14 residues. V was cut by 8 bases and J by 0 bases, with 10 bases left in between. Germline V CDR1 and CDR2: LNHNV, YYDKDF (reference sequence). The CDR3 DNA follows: TGTGCCACCGGACAGACCGCGAACACCGGGGAGCTGTTTTTT. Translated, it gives CATGQTANTGELFF. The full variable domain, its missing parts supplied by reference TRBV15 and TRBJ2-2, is DAMVIQNPRYQVTQFGKPVTLSCSQTLNHNVMYWYQQKSSQAPKLLFHYYDKDFNNEADTPDNFQSRRPNTSFCFLDIRSPGLGDTAMYLCATGQTANTGELFFGEGSRLTVL.

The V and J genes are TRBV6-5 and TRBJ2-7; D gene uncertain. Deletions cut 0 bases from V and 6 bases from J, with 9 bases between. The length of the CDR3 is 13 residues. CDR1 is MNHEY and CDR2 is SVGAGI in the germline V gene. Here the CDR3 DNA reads TGTGCCAGCAGTTACTCGATGAGTCTCGAGCAGTACTTC. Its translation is CASSYSMSLEQYF.

The CDR3 loop is CASGSIGSTETQYF. CDR3 sequence (DNA): TGTGCCAGCGGGTCCATCGGGTCGACAGAGACCCAGTACTTC. The V gene is TRBV5-4, the J gene TRBJ2-5, with unresolved D. Germline-derived CDR1 and CDR2 are SGHNT and YYREEE (reference sequence). V was trimmed by 7 bases and J by 4 bases, leaving 17 bases between them. The CDR3 contains 14 residues. Full variable domain (remainder filled in from reference TRBV5-4 and TRBJ2-5): ETGVTQSPTHLIKTRGQQVTLRCSSQSGHNTVSWYQQALGQGPQFIFQYYREEENGRGNFPPRFSGLQFPNYSSELNVNALELDDSALYLCASGSIGSTETQYFGPGTRLLVL.

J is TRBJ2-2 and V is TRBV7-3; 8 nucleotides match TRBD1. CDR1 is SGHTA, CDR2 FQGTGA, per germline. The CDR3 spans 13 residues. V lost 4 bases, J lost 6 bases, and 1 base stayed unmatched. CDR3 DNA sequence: TGTGCCAGCAGCTCGACAGGGGCCGGGGAGCTGTTTTTT. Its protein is CASSSTGAGELFF.

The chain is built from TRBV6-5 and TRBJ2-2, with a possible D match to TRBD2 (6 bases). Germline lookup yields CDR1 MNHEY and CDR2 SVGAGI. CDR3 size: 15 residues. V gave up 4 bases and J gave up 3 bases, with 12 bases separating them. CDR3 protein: CASSSKGGDTGELFF. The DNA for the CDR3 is TGTGCCAGCAGTTCCAAAGGAGGGGACACCGGGGAGCTGTTTTTT.

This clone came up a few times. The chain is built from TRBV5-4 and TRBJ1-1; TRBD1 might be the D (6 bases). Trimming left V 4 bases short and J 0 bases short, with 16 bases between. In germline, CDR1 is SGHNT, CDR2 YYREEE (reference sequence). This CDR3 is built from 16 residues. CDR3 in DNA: TGTGCCAGCAGCGGGGACATCCCTATCATGAACACTGAAGCTTTCTTT. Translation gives CASSGDIPIMNTEAFF.

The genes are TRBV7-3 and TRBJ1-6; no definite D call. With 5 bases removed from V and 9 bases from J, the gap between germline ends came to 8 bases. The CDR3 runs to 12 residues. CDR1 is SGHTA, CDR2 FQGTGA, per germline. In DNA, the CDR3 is TGTGCCAGCAGCGAACAGAGTTCACCCCTCCACTTT. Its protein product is CASSEQSSPLHF.

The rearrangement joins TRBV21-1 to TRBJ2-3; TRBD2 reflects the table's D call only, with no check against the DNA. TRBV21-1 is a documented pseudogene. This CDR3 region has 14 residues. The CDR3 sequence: CAVFPTSGTDTQYF. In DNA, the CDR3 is TGTGCCGTCTTTCCGACTAGCGGCACAGATACGCAGTATTTT.

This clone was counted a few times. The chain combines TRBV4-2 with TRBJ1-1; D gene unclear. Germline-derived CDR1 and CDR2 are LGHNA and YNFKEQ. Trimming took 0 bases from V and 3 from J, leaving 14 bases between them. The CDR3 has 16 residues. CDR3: CASSQEARWSHTEAFF. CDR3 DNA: TGTGCCAGCAGCCAAGAGGCCCGGTGGTCCCACACTGAAGCTTTCTTT.

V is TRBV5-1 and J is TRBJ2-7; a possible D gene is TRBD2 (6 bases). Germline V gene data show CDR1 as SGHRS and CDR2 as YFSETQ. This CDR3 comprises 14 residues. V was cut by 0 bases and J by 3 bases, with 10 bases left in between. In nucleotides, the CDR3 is TGCGCCAGCAGCTTGGCCGCGGGGAACTACGAGCAGTACTTC. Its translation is CASSLAAGNYEQYF. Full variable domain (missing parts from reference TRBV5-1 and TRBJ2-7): KAGVTQTPRYLIKTRGQQVTLSCSPISGHRSVSWYQQTPGQGLQFLFEYFSETQRNKGNFPGRFSGRQFSNSRSEMNVSTLELGDSALYLCASSLAAGNYEQYFGPGTRLTVT.

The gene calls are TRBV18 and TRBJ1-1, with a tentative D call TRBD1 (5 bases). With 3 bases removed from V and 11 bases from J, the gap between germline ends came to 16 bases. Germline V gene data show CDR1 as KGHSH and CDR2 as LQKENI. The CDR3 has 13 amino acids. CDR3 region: CASSPFADSDAFF. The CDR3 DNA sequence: TGTGCCAGCTCACCGTTTGCCGACAGTGATGCTTTCTTT.

The CDR3 loop is CATSDARQGGSPLHF. The CDR3, as DNA: TGTGCCACCAGTGACGCCAGACAGGGGGGTTCACCCCTCCACTTT. The genes are TRBV24-1 and TRBJ1-6, with TRBD1 matching 9 bases. The CDR3 runs to 15 residues. V dropped 4 bases and J dropped 9; count of bases not matched to a gene: 6. CDR1 and CDR2 from the germline V gene are KGHDR and SFDVKD.

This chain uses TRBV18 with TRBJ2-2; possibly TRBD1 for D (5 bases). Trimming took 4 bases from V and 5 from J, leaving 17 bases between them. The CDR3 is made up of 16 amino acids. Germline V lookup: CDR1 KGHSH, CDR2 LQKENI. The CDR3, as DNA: TGTGCCAGCTCACAAGGGGTCCGAACAATAACCGGGGAGCTGTTTTTT. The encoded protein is CASSQGVRTITGELFF.

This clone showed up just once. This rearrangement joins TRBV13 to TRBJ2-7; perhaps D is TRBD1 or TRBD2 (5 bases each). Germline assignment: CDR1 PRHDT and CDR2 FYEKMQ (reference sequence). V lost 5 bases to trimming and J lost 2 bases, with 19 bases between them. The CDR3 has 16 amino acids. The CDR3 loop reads CASSEALRDRTYEQYF. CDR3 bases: TGTGCCAGCAGCGAAGCCCTCCGGGACCGAACCTACGAGCAGTACTTC.

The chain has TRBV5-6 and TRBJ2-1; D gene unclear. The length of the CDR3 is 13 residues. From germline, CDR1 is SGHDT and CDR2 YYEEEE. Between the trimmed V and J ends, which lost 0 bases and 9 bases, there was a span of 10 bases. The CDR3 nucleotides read TGTGCCAGCAGCTTGGGTAGAATCGGTGAGCAGTTCTTC. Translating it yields CASSLGRIGEQFF.

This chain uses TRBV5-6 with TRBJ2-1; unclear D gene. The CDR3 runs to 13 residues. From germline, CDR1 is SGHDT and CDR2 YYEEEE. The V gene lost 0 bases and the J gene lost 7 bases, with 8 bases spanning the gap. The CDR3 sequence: CASSLGGMNEQFF. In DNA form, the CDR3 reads TGTGCCAGCAGCTTGGGGGGTATGAATGAGCAGTTCTTC.

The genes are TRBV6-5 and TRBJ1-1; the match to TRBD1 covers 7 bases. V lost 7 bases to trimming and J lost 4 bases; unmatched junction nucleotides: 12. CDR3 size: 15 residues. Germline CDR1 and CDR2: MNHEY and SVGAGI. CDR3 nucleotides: TGTGCCAGCAACCGACAGGGAGGTCGGGGCACTGAAGCTTTCTTT. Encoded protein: CASNRQGGRGTEAFF.

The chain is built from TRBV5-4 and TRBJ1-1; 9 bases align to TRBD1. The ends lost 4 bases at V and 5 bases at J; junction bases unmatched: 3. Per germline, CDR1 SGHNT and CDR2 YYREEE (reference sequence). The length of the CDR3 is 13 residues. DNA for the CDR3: TGTGCCAGCAGCGGGACAGGGTCGACTGAAGCTTTCTTT. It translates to CASSGTGSTEAFF.

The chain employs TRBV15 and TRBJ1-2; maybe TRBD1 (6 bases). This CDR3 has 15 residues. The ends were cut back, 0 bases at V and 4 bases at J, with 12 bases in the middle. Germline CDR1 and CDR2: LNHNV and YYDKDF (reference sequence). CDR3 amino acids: CATSRDGGGVYGYTF. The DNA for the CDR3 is TGTGCCACCAGCAGAGATGGGGGCGGGGTCTATGGCTACACCTTC. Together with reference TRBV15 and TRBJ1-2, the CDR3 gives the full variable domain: DAMVIQNPRYQVTQFGKPVTLSCSQTLNHNVMYWYQQKSSQAPKLLFHYYDKDFNNEADTPDNFQSRRPNTSFCFLDIRSPGLGDTAMYLCATSRDGGGVYGYTFGSGTRLTVV.

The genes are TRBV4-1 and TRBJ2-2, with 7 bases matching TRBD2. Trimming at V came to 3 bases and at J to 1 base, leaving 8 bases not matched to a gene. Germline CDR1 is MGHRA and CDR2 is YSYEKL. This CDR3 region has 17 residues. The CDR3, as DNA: TGCGCCAGCAGCCAGTTCGGGGGGAATTTGAACACCGGGGAGCTGTTTTTT. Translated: CASSQFGGNLNTGELFF.

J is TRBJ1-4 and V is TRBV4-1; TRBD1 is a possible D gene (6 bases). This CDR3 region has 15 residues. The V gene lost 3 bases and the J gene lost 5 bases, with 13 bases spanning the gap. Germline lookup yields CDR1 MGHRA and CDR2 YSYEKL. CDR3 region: CASSHTPGANEKLFF. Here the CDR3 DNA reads TGCGCCAGCAGCCACACCCCGGGGGCAAATGAAAAACTGTTTTTT.